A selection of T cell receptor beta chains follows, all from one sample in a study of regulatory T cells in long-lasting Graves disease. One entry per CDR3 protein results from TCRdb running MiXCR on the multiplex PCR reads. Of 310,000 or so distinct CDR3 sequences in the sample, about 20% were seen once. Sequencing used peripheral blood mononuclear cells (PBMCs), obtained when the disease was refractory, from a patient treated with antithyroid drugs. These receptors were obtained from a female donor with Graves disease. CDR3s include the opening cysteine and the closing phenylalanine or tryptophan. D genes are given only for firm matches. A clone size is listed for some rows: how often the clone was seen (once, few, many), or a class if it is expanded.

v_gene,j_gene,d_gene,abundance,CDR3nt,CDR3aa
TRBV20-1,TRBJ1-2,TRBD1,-,TGCAGTGCTAGAGAGACAGGGTTTTATGGCTACACCTTC,CSARETGFYGYTF
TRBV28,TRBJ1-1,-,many,TGTGCCAGCAGTTTATCACAGCTGAACACTGAAGCTTTCTTT,CASSLSQLNTEAFF
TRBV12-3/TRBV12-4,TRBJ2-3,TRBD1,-,TGTGCCAGCAGTTTAAACAGGGGAACAGATACGCAGTATTTT,CASSLNRGTDTQYF
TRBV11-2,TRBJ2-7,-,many,TGTGCCAGCAGCTCCAGACTAGTTTACGCCTCCTACGAGCAGTACTTC,CASSSRLVYASYEQYF
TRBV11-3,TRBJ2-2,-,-,TGTGCCAGCAGCTCCGTTAACACCGGGGAGCTGTTTTTT,CASSSVNTGELFF
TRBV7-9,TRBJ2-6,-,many,TGTGCCAGCACCCATACCGGGGGACGCCCTGGGGCCAACGTCCTGACTTTC,CASTHTGGRPGANVLTF
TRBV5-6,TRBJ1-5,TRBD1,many,TGTGCCAGCAGCTCGTCCGACAGGGATAGCAATCAGCCCCAGCATTTT,CASSSSDRDSNQPQHF
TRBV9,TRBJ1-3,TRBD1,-,TGTGCCAGCAGCGGGGACAGGCTTTTCTCTGGAAACACCATATATTTT,CASSGDRLFSGNTIYF
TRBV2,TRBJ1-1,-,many,TGTGCCAGCAGTGATAACAGAAACACTGAAGCTTTCTTT,CASSDNRNTEAFF
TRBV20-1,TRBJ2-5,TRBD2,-,TGCAGTGCTATGGATAGCGGGAGCCCTCTGGGGTGGCCCCAGTACTTC,CSAMDSGSPLGWPQYF
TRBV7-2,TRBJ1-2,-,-,TGTGCCAGCAGCTTAGGGGGCTTAATCTATGGCTACACCTTC,CASSLGGLIYGYTF